A selection of T cell receptor beta chains follows, all from one sample in a study of vaccination and CD4 T cells after COVID-19. No antigen has been assigned to these receptors. Each CDR3 protein is one row after TCRdb ran MiXCR on the PCR reads. The table lists some 10,000 distinct CDR3 sequences, about 28% of them singletons, with around 9.5% in the top ten. Sequenced input: CD4+ T cells from blood, cultured in vitro. These receptors came from a human donor who had recovered from COVID-19. CDR3s include the opening cysteine and the closing phenylalanine or tryptophan.

V | CDR3
TRBV7-2 | CASSLTPLLAGEVSEQFF
TRBV7-2 | CASSGTSRGETQYF
TRBV7-9 | CASSLGTGGGGYTF
TRBV20-1 | CSARASDRAKNIQYF
TRBV25-1 | CASQRTGDTGELFF
TRBV6-2/TRBV6-3 | CASSRGTGGNEQYF
TRBV20-1 | CSARDPSGGSYNEQFF
TRBV28 | CASSSGGGGANVLTF
TRBV6-2/TRBV6-3 | CAVEGDTQYF
TRBV6-1 | CASSQRSGRASNEQFF
TRBV11-3 | CASSLGHLYGYTF
TRBV6-1 | CVSNGQGARNTEAFF
TRBV7-6 | CASSLTFYNEQFF
TRBV5-5 | CASSFDATDARGNQPQHF
TRBV7-2 | CASSPQQTAGYEQYF
TRBV6-1 | CASSENRVGANVLTF
TRBV15 | CATSRGQSTDTQYF
TRBV7-3 | CASSPTGVETQYF
TRBV10-3 | CAISARDRANTEAFF
TRBV6-1 | CASSRGLGGHTF
TRBV7-9 | CASSLAFSQTVGTDTQYF
TRBV20-1 | CSARGQGDTEAFF
TRBV28 | CASSLAGGYTGELFF
TRBV10-3 | CAISEDQLSYEQYF
TRBV7-6 | CASSLAGGRGQGPRAQYF
TRBV6-5 | CASSYSNGELFF
TRBV7-8 | CASSPLNTDTQYF
TRBV4-3 | CASSQDLGQYGYTF
TRBV7-2 | CASSQGGNRETQYF
TRBV6-1 | CASSESGIGYTF
TRBV11-2 | CASSPRGETQYF
TRBV20-1 | CSAGTGLYAFF